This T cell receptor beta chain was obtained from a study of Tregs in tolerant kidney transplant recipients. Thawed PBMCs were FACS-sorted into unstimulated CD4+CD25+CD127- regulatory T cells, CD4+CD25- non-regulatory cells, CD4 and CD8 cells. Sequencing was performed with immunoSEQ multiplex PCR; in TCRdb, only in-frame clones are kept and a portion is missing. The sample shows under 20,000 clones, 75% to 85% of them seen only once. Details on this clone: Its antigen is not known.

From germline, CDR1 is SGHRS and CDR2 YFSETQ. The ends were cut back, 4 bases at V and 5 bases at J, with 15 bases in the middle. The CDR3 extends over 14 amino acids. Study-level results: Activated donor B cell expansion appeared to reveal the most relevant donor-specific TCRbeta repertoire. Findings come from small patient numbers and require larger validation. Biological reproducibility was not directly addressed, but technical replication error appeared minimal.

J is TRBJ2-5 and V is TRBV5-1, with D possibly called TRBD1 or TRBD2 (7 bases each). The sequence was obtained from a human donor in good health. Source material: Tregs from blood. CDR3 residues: CASSTYRGGETQYF. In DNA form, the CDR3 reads TGCGCCAGCAGCACCTACAGGGGAGGGGAGACCCAGTACTTC.